What follows is one T cell receptor (beta chain) and its context. This record belongs to a study of blood T cell repertoires in COVID-19. Overall study context: Samples came from the United States, Italy and Spain, spanning acute and convalescent COVID-19. Nucleic acid was either cDNA or gDNA, and it came from T cells, B-cell-depleted T cells, or PBMCs.

As originally analysed: Nucleated cell number was recorded as an estimate derived from reference gene primer amplification. TCRdb's copy holds only in-frame clones and misses some; the assay was immunoSEQ multiplex PCR. For V, J and clone size, that table is used; D and trimming come from the DNA. The sample holds 80,000 to 100,000 clones, around three quarters seen once. CDR1 and CDR2 from the germline V gene are MNHEY and SVGAGI. CDR3 length: 13 amino acids. The V and J ends lost 6 bases and 6 bases respectively, with 12 bases between them. This TCR was sampled from a man aged 50-59 years who had recovered from COVID-19. The sequencing input was peripheral blood. The gene calls are TRBV6-5 and TRBJ1-5; unclear D gene. This chain's CDR3 is CASRREGGQPQHF. The CDR3 DNA is TGTGCCAGCAGGAGAGAGGGAGGTCAGCCCCAGCATTTT.